The clone carrying this T cell receptor beta chain was counted between two and nine times. The sample comes from a study of human T cells and chemical hapten exposure. The library put unique molecular identifiers onto individual cDNA molecules. TCRdb called the RACE reads again in MiXCR, with one record for every CDR3 protein. There are 180,000 or so distinct CDR3 sequences in the sample; under 35% occur only once, and about 2.7% lies in the top ten. Time point given: pre-sensitization, week 0. Sample treatment: therapeutic diphenylcyclopropenone sensitization with weekly scalp DPC. V lost 0 bases and J 9 bases, leaving 10 bases between the germline ends. The CDR3 totals 14 residues. Germline V lookup: CDR1 SGDLS, CDR2 YYNGEE.

The specimen comprised whole blood, sampled in connection with sensitization to the hapten diphenylcyclopropenone (DPC). The chain carries TRBV9 and TRBJ1-6; D is unclear. The sequence was obtained from a woman in her 30s with alopecia areata. Some clones in this sample may be carry-over from other donors' samples. The CDR3: CASSVAPLGSPLHF. CDR3 coding DNA: TGTGCCAGCAGCGTAGCGCCACTGGGTTCACCCCTCCACTTT.